This entry lists 30 T cell receptor beta chains sequenced from one sample in a study of CD8+ T cells in alopecia areata. Extracted from the samples, RNA was reverse transcribed into cDNA to serve as the sequencing template. Profiling relied on immunoSEQ multiplex PCR, and the TCRdb table lists in-frame clones only, not all of them. The sample carries some 110,000 clones, 55% to 70% recorded once. Sequences were obtained from CD4+ T cells sorted from blood. The origin of the receptors is a human donor in good health.

This clone was observed once. The chain combines TRBV30 with TRBJ2-1; tentative D call: TRBD2 (5 bases). Germline V gene sequence: CDR1 GTSNPN, CDR2 SVGIG (reference sequence). This CDR3 has 12 residues. CDR3 DNA sequence: TGTGCGTTCGGGATTCACAACAATGAGCAGTTCTTC. Its protein product is CAFGIHNNEQFF.

The CDR3 region is CASSQEQANYGYTF. The DNA for the CDR3 is TGCGCCAGCAGCCAAGAGCAGGCTAACTATGGCTACACCTTC. The chain is built from TRBV4-1 and TRBJ1-2; no definite D call. Germline V CDR1 and CDR2: MGHRA, YSYEKL. V was clipped by 0 bases and J by 0 bases, with 5 bases between them. The CDR3 is 14 residues long.

A remark on this clone: The sample carries other DNA sequences with the same CDR3. The chain is built from TRBV7-3 and TRBJ1-1; D remains unclear. V was shortened by 1 base and J by 0 bases, with 3 bases between the two germline ends. The CDR3 extends over 13 amino acids. In germline, CDR1 is SGHTA, CDR2 FQGTGA. The CDR3 spells CASSLRMNTEAFF. The DNA of the CDR3 is TGTGCCAGCAGCTTAAGGATGAACACTGAAGCTTTCTTT.

V gene TRBV30 combines with J gene TRBJ1-3; D gene uncertain. CDR3 length: 14 residues. Germline assignment: CDR1 GTSNPN and CDR2 SVGIG (reference sequence). The V gene lost 4 bases and the J gene lost 1 base, with 11 bases spanning the gap. CDR3 nucleotide sequence: TGTGCCTGGACCAGGACTTCATCTGGAAACACCATATATTTT. As protein: CAWTRTSSGNTIYF.

This chain connects TRBV18 to TRBJ2-7; D might be TRBD1 or TRBD2, each matching 5 bases. Between the trimmed V and J ends, which lost 6 bases and 0 bases, there was a span of 9 bases. CDR3 size: 13 residues. The germline gives CDR1 KGHSH, CDR2 LQKENI. CDR3: CASSPGASYEQYF. CDR3 bases: TGTGCCAGCTCTCCCGGGGCCTCCTACGAGCAGTACTTC. Filled out from reference TRBV18 and TRBJ2-7, the complete variable domain reads NAGVMQNPRHLVRRRGQEARLRCSPMKGHSHVYWYRQLPEEGLKFMVYLQKENIIDESGMPKERFSAEFPKEGPSILRIQQVVRGDSAAYFCASSPGASYEQYFGPGTRLTVT.

The rearrangement uses TRBV7-8 and TRBJ1-6; D gene uncertain. Germline assignment: CDR1 SGHVS and CDR2 FQNEAQ. The CDR3 covers 14 residues. Between the trimmed V and J ends, which lost 7 bases and 10 bases, there was a span of 17 bases. CDR3 residues: CASNIGSTRSPLHF. The CDR3 nucleotides read TGTGCCAGCAATATCGGCAGCACGAGGTCACCCCTCCACTTT.

The chain is built from TRBV29-1 and TRBJ2-5, with 14 bases fitting TRBD2. CDR1 is SQVTM, CDR2 ANQGSEA, per germline. V was pared by 6 bases and J by 4 bases, with 4 bases of the junction left unmatched. This CDR3 region has 14 residues. The CDR3 DNA reads as TGCAGCGTGTCCGGGACTAGCGGGGGAGAGACCCAGTACTTC. Encoded protein: CSVSGTSGGETQYF.

The rearrangement joins TRBV5-4 to TRBJ2-1; 7 nucleotides match TRBD1. CDR3 length equals 16 residues. Germline V CDR1 and CDR2: SGHNT, YYREEE (reference sequence). The J segment lost 2 bases and the V segment lost 0 bases, leaving 5 bases of the junction unmatched. CDR3 region: CASSLGGQGAYNEQFF. CDR3 coding DNA: TGTGCCAGCAGCTTGGGGGGCCAGGGGGCCTACAATGAGCAGTTCTTC.

The genes are TRBV9 and TRBJ1-6; TRBD1 is a possible D gene (6 bases). The length of the CDR3 is 20 residues. Per the germline V gene, CDR1 is SGDLS and CDR2 is YYNGEE. Between the trimmed V and J ends, which lost 2 bases and 0 bases, there was a span of 21 bases. CDR3 bases: TGTGCCAGCAGCGTCACCCGGGGGGGCCAGGGAGACTCCTATAATTCACCCCTCCACTTT. Translation gives CASSVTRGGQGDSYNSPLHF.

The chain uses TRBV29-1 and TRBJ2-5, with 7 bases fitting TRBD2. V trimming: 6 bases; J trimming: 5 bases; junction bases outside the gene matches: 9. Germline-derived CDR1 and CDR2 are SQVTM and ANQGSEA. This CDR3 has 13 amino acids. The CDR3 loop reads CSVETSRRETQYF. The CDR3 DNA reads TGCAGCGTCGAGACTAGCCGTAGGGAGACCCAGTACTTC.

The chain carries TRBV7-2 and TRBJ2-2; 7 bases are a match to TRBD1. This CDR3 is 16 amino acids long. J lost 1 base, V lost 6 bases, and 8 bases had no gene match. Germline assignment: CDR1 SGHTA and CDR2 FQGNSA. CDR3 in DNA: TGTGCCAGCAGTTCCCAAGGGACAGTGAACACCGGGGAGCTGTTTTTT. As protein: CASSSQGTVNTGELFF.

V gene TRBV30 combines with J gene TRBJ2-5; tentatively, D is TRBD2 (5 bases). V was shortened by 4 bases and J by 5 bases, with 11 bases between the two germline ends. Germline lookup yields CDR1 GTSNPN and CDR2 SVGIG (reference sequence). This CDR3 is built from 12 residues. The CDR3 bases are TGTGCCTGGAAAGGTAGCGCGGAGACCCAGTACTTC. As protein: CAWKGSAETQYF.

The chain uses TRBV15 and TRBJ2-3, with D hard to call. V was cut by 1 base and J by 0 bases, with 2 bases left in between. The germline V gene encodes CDR1 LNHNV and CDR2 YYDKDF (reference sequence). The CDR3 consists of 13 residues. DNA for the CDR3: TGTGCCACCAGCAGAGGTAGCACAGATACGCAGTATTTT. It encodes CATSRGSTDTQYF.

The rearrangement joins TRBV28 to TRBJ2-2, with 7 bases that match TRBD1. This CDR3 region has 13 residues. V was pared by 9 bases and J by 4 bases, with 5 bases of the junction left unmatched. Germline values: CDR1 MDHEN, CDR2 SYDVKM. The CDR3 spells CASQAGGTGELFF. The CDR3 DNA reads as TGTGCCAGTCAGGCAGGGGGCACCGGGGAGCTGTTTTTT.

This chain links TRBV7-9 with TRBJ1-4; 7 nucleotides match TRBD1. Germline lookup yields CDR1 SEHNR and CDR2 FQNEAQ (reference sequence). J gave up 8 bases and V 5 bases, and 5 bases lay outside the gene matches. The CDR3 has 13 amino acids. Written as DNA, the CDR3 is TGTGCCAGCAGCCGGGACAGCAGGGAAAAACTGTTTTTT. As protein: CASSRDSREKLFF. The complete variable domain, with remaining parts taken from reference TRBV7-9 and TRBJ1-4, reads DTGVSQNPRHKITKRGQNVTFRCDPISEHNRLYWYRQTLGQGPEFLTYFQNEAQLEKSRLLSDRFSAERPKGSFSTLEIQRTEQGDSAMYLCASSRDSREKLFFGSGTQLSVL.

The DNA for the CDR3 is TGTGCCAGCAGCCGGGACAGAAATGAAAAACTGTTTTTT. This encodes CASSRDRNEKLFF. The V and J genes are TRBV2 and TRBJ1-4; 7 nucleotides match TRBD1. The trim removed 6 bases at V and 5 bases at J, leaving 3 bases unmatched. The CDR3 is 13 residues long. Germline-derived CDR1 and CDR2 are SNHLY and FYNNEI.

This clone has a handful of counts. The V gene is TRBV7-2, the J gene TRBJ1-4; the D is unclear. Germline CDR1 SGHTA, CDR2 FQGNSA. Trimming pared 5 bases from V and 0 bases from J, leaving 10 bases between. This CDR3 contains 15 residues. DNA for the CDR3: TGTGCCAGCAGCCCCCGCCACACAACTAATGAAAAACTGTTTTTT. Protein: CASSPRHTTNEKLFF.

The chain combines TRBV7-2 with TRBJ2-5, with 8 bases that match TRBD2. Germline CDR1 reads SGHTA; CDR2 reads FQGNSA. V shed 8 bases, J shed 2 bases, and the junction held 7 bases outside the gene matches. This CDR3 comprises 14 residues. The DNA of the CDR3 is TGTGCCAGCGAACTTGCGGGGGGACAAGAGACCCAGTACTTC. It is translated as CASELAGGQETQYF.

The chain uses TRBV10-3 and TRBJ1-2; a possible D gene is TRBD1 (6 bases). The germline V gene encodes CDR1 ENHRY and CDR2 SYGVKD. The CDR3 length is 11 residues. Trimming took 4 bases from V and 8 from J, leaving 8 bases between them. The CDR3 bases are TGTGCCATCAGTGCACAGGGCGGCTACACCTTC. This translates into CAISAQGGYTF.

This clone was counted between two and nine times. The V gene is TRBV2, the J gene TRBJ2-7; 7 bases agree with TRBD1. Germline-derived CDR1 and CDR2 are SNHLY and FYNNEI. J was trimmed by 7 bases and V by 6 bases; bases with no gene match: 6. The CDR3 runs to 12 residues. This chain's CDR3 is CASSVQGREQYF. The CDR3 DNA reads as TGTGCCAGCAGCGTACAGGGGCGGGAGCAGTACTTC.

The V gene is TRBV6-5, the J gene TRBJ2-7; perhaps D is TRBD1 or TRBD2 (5 bases each). The CDR3 loop spans 13 amino acids. Germline V lookup: CDR1 MNHEY, CDR2 SVGAGI. V was pared by 8 bases and J by 0 bases, with 11 bases between. The CDR3 bases are TGTGCCAGCTTGAGGGGACCCTCCTACGAGCAGTACTTC. The encoded protein is CASLRGPSYEQYF.

The V call is TRBV9, the J call TRBJ2-3; D gene uncertain. Germline-derived CDR1 and CDR2 are SGDLS and YYNGEE. V was trimmed by 4 bases and J by 4 bases, leaving 7 bases between them. This CDR3 comprises 12 residues. CDR3 sequence: CASSSSADTQYF. The CDR3 region has the DNA TGTGCCAGCAGCTCCTCCGCAGATACGCAGTATTTT.

The J gene is TRBJ1-2, the V gene TRBV5-6; possibly TRBD1 for D (6 bases). CDR3 length equals 13 residues. CDR1 and CDR2 from the germline V gene are SGHDT and YYEEEE. Trimming stripped 4 bases from V and 2 bases from J, with 9 bases between. The CDR3 DNA is TGTGCCAGCAGCCCCGACAGGAACTATGGCTACACCTTC. It encodes CASSPDRNYGYTF.

CDR3 bases: TGCAGCGTCGGGGGTTGGGGGGCTGGCACAGATACGCAGTATTTT. Its translation is CSVGGWGAGTDTQYF. The rearrangement uses TRBV29-1 and TRBJ2-3; TRBD1 or TRBD2 may be the D gene (6 bases each). The CDR3 contains 15 residues. Per the germline V gene, CDR1 is SQVTM and CDR2 is ANQGSEA. The ends were cut back, 6 bases at V and 1 base at J, with 17 bases in the middle.

The CDR3 DNA reads as TGCAGCGTTGGCCGGGTCTTAATGAACACTGAAGCTTTCTTT. Protein product: CSVGRVLMNTEAFF. The J gene is TRBJ1-1, the V gene TRBV29-1; D not resolved. Germline CDR1 SQVTM, CDR2 ANQGSEA. There are 14 residues in the CDR3. The V end was cut by 4 bases, the J end by 0 bases, with 12 bases between.

V is TRBV2 and J is TRBJ2-5; D is undetermined. Germline V gene lookup returns CDR1 SNHLY and CDR2 FYNNEI. Trimming took 4 bases from V and 4 from J, leaving 13 bases between them. The CDR3 is 14 amino acids. The CDR3 DNA sequence: TGTGCCAGCAGTGTTAACACAGTCGGAGAGACCCAGTACTTC. Its translation: CASSVNTVGETQYF.

This chain links TRBV29-1 with TRBJ1-5; a possible D gene is TRBD1 (5 bases). The CDR3 is made up of 13 amino acids. Germline lookup yields CDR1 SQVTM and CDR2 ANQGSEA. The germline V and J ends were trimmed by 6 bases and 4 bases, with 13 bases remaining between them. CDR3 sequence: CSVRRGENQPQHF. The CDR3 DNA reads TGCAGCGTACGTCGGGGGGAGAATCAGCCCCAGCATTTT.

V and J are TRBV5-6 and TRBJ1-2; D remains unclear. The CDR3 runs to 12 residues. Germline V CDR1 and CDR2: SGHDT, YYEEEE. Trimming removed 1 base at V and 6 bases at J, with 7 bases between. The CDR3 loop is CASSLRQDGYTF. CDR3 bases: TGTGCCAGCAGCTTGCGTCAGGATGGCTACACCTTC. The full variable domain, with the rest looked up from reference TRBV5-6 and TRBJ1-2, is DAGVTQSPTHLIKTRGQQVTLRCSPKSGHDTVSWYQQALGQGPQFIFQYYEEEERQRGNFPDRFSGHQFPNYSSELNVNALLLGDSALYLCASSLRQDGYTFGSGTRLTVV.

The chain uses TRBV5-1 and TRBJ1-1; no clear D gene. The CDR3 length is 14 residues. Trimming shortened V by 0 bases and J by 0 bases, and 6 bases separated the two germline ends. The V gene's germline CDR1 is SGHRS and CDR2 YFSETQ. The CDR3 region is CASSLGYVNTEAFF. In DNA form, the CDR3 reads TGCGCCAGCAGCTTGGGATACGTGAACACTGAAGCTTTCTTT.

This clone was observed once. The chain is built from TRBV6-6 and TRBJ2-6; no definite D call. Per germline, CDR1 MNHNY and CDR2 SVGAGI (reference sequence). This CDR3 has 14 amino acids. Trimming took off 6 bases at V and 0 bases at J, with 6 bases between the two ends. CDR3 DNA: TGTGCCAGCAGCCAGGCCTCTGGGGCCAACGTCCTGACTTTC. Protein sequence: CASSQASGANVLTF.